The following is a T cell receptor beta chain sequence with its context. This sample includes further DNA sequences coding for the same CDR3. The CDR3 sequence is 14 residues long. Between the trimmed V and J ends, which lost 0 bases and 3 bases, there was a span of 9 bases. Germline CDR1 is SGDLS and CDR2 is YYNGEE. This sample is drawn from a study of blood T cell repertoires in COVID-19. TCRdb's copy holds only in-frame clones and misses some; the assay was immunoSEQ multiplex PCR. The data contain approximately 220,000 clones, about four fifths of them singletons. The specimen sequenced was PBMCs or T cells enriched from blood (not recorded which). This clonotype was obtained from a middle-aged woman who had been exposed to COVID-19. The chain combines TRBV9 with TRBJ1-1; D is uncertain. This CDR3 reads CASSVGAGYTEAFF. CDR3 nucleotides: TGTGCCAGCAGCGTAGGAGCGGGATACACTGAAGCTTTCTTT.